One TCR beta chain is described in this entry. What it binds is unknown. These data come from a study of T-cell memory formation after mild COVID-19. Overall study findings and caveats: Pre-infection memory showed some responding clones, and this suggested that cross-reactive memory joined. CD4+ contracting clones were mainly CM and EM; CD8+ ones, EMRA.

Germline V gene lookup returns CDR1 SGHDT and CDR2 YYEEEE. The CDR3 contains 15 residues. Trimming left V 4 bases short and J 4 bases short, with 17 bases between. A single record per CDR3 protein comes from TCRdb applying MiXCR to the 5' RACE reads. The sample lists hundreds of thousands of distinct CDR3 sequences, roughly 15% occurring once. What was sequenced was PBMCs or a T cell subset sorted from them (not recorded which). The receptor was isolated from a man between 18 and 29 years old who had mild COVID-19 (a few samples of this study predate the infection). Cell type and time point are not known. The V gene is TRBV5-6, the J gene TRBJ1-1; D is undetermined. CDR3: CASSPRTPWGTEAFF. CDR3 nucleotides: TGTGCCAGCAGCCCGCGGACCCCTTGGGGCACTGAAGCTTTCTTT.